The clone carrying this TCR beta chain was seen a single time. The record originates from a study of T cell changes during pregnancy in multiple sclerosis. TCRdb's copy holds only in-frame clones and misses some; the assay was immunoSEQ multiplex PCR. The sample shows some 40,000 clones, over 85% of them seen only once. The CDR3 covers 12 residues. The germline V and J ends were trimmed by 5 bases and 4 bases, with 8 bases remaining between them. CDR1 and CDR2 from the germline V gene are MDHEN and SYDVKM. The receptor was derived from a female donor with multiple sclerosis, enrolled in a pregnancy study. The chain carries TRBV28 and TRBJ1-2; D might be TRBD1 (5 bases). Sequencing used CD4+ T cells from peripheral blood mononuclear cells, obtained before pregnancy. The CDR3 coding sequence is TGTGCCAGCAGTACGACAGTCTATGGCTACACCTTC. This gives the protein CASSTTVYGYTF.